The 5 T cell receptor beta chains below were found in one sample sequenced in a study of cytomegalovirus exposure and HLA in healthy donors. The PCR employed 60 Vbeta primers together with 13 Jbeta primers. The repertoire was sequenced with immunoSEQ multiplex PCR; TCRdb's copy has only in-frame clones and lacks some. This repertoire includes some 84,000 clones. Sequencing used PBMCs. These receptor sequences come from a middle-aged man in good health and CMV-seronegative.

The chain recombines TRBV18 with TRBJ2-3, with 10 bases fitting TRBD2. This CDR3 has 15 amino acids. CDR1 is KGHSH, CDR2 LQKENI, per germline. The trim removed 3 bases at V and 7 bases at J, leaving 7 bases unmatched. CDR3 protein: CASSPSGGPENTQYF. The CDR3 DNA is TGTGCCAGCTCACCTAGCGGGGGGCCGGAGAATACGCAGTATTTT. The variable domain in full, completed from reference TRBV18 and TRBJ2-3, reads NAGVMQNPRHLVRRRGQEARLRCSPMKGHSHVYWYRQLPEEGLKFMVYLQKENIIDESGMPKERFSAEFPKEGPSILRIQQVVRGDSAAYFCASSPSGGPENTQYFGPGTRLTVL.

V usage is TRBV5-1 and J usage is TRBJ1-2; 9 bases match TRBD1. Germline trimming cut 5 bases from V and 3 bases from J; bases unmatched to any gene: 8. CDR3 length equals 15 residues. CDR1 SGHRS and CDR2 YFSETQ come from the germline V gene. The CDR3 region is CASRKGQGQDYGYTF. CDR3 sequence (DNA): TGCGCCAGCAGAAAGGGACAGGGCCAAGACTATGGCTACACCTTC.

The chain couples TRBV5-5 to TRBJ1-2; no definite D call. The CDR3 totals 16 residues. Germline lookup yields CDR1 SGHKS and CDR2 YYEKEE (reference sequence). The ends were cut back, 0 bases at V and 1 base at J, with 13 bases in the middle. CDR3 nucleotide sequence: TGTGCCAGCAGCTTGGCCTTCGGGTCCGGTAACTATGGCTACACCTTC. Its translation is CASSLAFGSGNYGYTF.

J is TRBJ1-2 and V is TRBV28; TRBD1 agrees at 7 bases. CDR1 and CDR2 from the germline V gene are MDHEN and SYDVKM. The CDR3 is 13 amino acids. The junction had 6 bases not matched to a gene; V was cut back by 4 bases and J by 7 bases. The CDR3: CASSSDRVPGYTF. The DNA of the CDR3 is TGTGCCAGCAGTTCCGACAGGGTTCCTGGCTACACCTTC.

The J gene is TRBJ1-2, the V gene TRBV5-6; TRBD1 matches 7 bases. The CDR3 consists of 16 residues. Germline CDR1 reads SGHDT; CDR2 reads YYEEEE. J was trimmed by 7 bases and V by 2 bases; bases with no gene match: 14. CDR3 in DNA: TGTGCCAGCAGCTTTCAGGGGGTTTTCTTACCGAGTGGCTACACCTTC. Translated, it gives CASSFQGVFLPSGYTF.